The clone carrying this T cell receptor beta chain was found many times. Its antigen remains unknown. CDR1 and CDR2 (germline): SNHLY, FYNNEI. Trimming removed 7 bases at V and 3 bases at J, with 17 bases between. CDR3 size: 15 residues. These data belong to a study of neurological immune-mediated disorders. Whole-study findings and limits: Falling below healthy controls, multiple sclerosis showed the least TCR clonal expansion, while HTLV-1-associated myelopathy showed the most.

TCRdb independently ran MiXCR on the 5' RACE reads; one entry per CDR3 protein. The data hold tens of thousands of distinct CDR3 sequences, with about 3.7% observed a single time. The chain is built from TRBV2 and TRBJ2-3; no reliable D call. This TCR was recovered from a woman between 50 and 59 years old with multiple sclerosis. The sequenced sample consisted of PBMCs. CDR3 residues: CASNRLTGFTDTQYF. Here the CDR3 DNA reads TGTGCCAGCAATCGGCTTACGGGTTTTACAGATACGCAGTATTTT.